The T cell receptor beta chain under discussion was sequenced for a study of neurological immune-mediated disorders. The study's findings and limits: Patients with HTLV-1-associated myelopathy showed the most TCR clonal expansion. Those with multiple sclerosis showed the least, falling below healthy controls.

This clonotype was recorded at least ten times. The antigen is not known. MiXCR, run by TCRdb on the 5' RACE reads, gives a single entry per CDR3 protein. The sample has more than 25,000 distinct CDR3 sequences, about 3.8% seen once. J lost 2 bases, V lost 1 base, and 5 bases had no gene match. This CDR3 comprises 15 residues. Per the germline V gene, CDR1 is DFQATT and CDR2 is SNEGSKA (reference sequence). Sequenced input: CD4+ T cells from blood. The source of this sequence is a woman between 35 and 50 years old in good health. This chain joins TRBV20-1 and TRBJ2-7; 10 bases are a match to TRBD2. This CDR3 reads CSARGRTSGAYEQYF. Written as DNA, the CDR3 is TGCAGTGCTAGAGGAAGGACTAGCGGCGCCTACGAGCAGTACTTC.